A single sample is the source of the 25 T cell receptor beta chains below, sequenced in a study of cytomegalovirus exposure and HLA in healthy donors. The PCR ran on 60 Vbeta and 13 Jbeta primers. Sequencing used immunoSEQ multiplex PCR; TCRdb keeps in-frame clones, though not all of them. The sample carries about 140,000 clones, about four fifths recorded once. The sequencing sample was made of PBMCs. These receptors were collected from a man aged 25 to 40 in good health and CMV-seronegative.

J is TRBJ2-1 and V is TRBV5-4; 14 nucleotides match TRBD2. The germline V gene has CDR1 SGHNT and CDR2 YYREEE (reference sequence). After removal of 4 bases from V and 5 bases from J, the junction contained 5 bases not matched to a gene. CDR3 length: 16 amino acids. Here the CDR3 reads CASSVGGLAGDNEQFF. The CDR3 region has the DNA TGTGCCAGCAGCGTTGGGGGACTAGCGGGGGACAATGAGCAGTTCTTC.

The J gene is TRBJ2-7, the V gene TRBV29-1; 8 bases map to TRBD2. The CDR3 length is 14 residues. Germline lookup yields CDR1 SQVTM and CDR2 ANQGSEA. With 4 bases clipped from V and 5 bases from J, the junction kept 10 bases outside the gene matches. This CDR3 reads CSVGGAGVNHEQYF. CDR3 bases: TGCAGCGTTGGGGGAGCGGGAGTCAACCACGAGCAGTACTTC.

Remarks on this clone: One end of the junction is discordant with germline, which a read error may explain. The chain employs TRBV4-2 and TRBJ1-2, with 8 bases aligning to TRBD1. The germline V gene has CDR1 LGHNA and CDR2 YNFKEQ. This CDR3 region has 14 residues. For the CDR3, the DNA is TGTGCCAGCAGCCACGGACAGGGAAACTATGGCTACCCCTTC. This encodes CASSHGQGNYGYPF.

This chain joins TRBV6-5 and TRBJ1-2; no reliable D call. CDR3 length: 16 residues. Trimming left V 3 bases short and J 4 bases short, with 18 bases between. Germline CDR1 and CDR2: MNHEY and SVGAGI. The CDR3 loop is CASSYNYRGRVYGYTF. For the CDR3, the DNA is TGTGCCAGCAGTTATAATTATCGGGGAAGGGTCTATGGCTACACCTTC.

The CDR3 protein is CASSLAYEGNIQYF. CDR3 DNA: TGTGCCAGCAGTTTAGCCTACGAGGGAAACATTCAGTACTTC. The chain joins TRBV28 to TRBJ2-4; maybe TRBD2 (5 bases). The ends were cut back, 2 bases at V and 6 bases at J, with 11 bases in the middle. The germline CDR1 and CDR2 sequences are MDHEN and SYDVKM. CDR3 length: 14 residues.

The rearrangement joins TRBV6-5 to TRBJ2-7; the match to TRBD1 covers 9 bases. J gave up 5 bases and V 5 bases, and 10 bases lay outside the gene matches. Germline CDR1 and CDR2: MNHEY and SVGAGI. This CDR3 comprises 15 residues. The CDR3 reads CASSQTGTGLNEQYF. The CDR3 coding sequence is TGTGCCAGCAGTCAAACCGGGACAGGGTTGAACGAGCAGTACTTC.

The CDR3 DNA reads TGTGCCAGCAGTTTAGACGTCAGGGGACCCTACGAGCAGTACTTC. It yields the protein CASSLDVRGPYEQYF. This chain uses TRBV28 with TRBJ2-7; possible D gene TRBD1, 6 bases. Deletions cut 2 bases from V and 2 bases from J, with 13 bases between. The germline gives CDR1 MDHEN, CDR2 SYDVKM. The CDR3 contains 15 residues.

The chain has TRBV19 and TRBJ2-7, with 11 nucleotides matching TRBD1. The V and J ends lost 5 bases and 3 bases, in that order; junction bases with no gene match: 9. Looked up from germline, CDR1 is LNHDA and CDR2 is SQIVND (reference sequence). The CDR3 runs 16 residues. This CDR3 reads CASSPRTGGYVYEQYF. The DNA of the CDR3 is TGTGCCAGTAGTCCCAGGACAGGGGGCTACGTCTACGAGCAGTACTTC.

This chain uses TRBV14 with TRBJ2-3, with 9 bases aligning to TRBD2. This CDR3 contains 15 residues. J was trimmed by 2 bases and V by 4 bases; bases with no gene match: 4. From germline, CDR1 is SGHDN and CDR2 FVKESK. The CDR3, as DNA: TGTGCCAGCAGCCCCCTAGCGGGGATCACAGATACGCAGTATTTT. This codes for CASSPLAGITDTQYF.

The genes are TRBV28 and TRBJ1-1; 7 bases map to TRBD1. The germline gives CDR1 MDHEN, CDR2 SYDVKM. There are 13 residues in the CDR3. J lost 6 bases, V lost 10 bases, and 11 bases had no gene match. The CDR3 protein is CATRVGQGAEAFF. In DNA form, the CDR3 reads TGTGCCACCCGGGTAGGGCAGGGGGCTGAAGCTTTCTTT.

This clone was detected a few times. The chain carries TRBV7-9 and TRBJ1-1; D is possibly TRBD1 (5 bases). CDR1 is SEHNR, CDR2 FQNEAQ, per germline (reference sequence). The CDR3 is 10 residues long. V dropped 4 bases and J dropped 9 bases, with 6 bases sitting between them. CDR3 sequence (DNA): TGTGCCAGCAGCTCAGGGCAAGCTTTCTTT. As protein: CASSSGQAFF.

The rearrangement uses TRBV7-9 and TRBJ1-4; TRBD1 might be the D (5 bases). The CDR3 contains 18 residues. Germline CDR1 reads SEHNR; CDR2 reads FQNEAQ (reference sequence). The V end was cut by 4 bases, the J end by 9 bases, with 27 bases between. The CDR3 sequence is CASSSDLRVFGSSKKLFF. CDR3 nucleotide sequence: TGTGCCAGCAGCTCCGACCTCAGGGTTTTCGGCTCGTCTAAAAAACTGTTTTTT. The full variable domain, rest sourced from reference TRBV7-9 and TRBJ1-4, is DTGVSQNPRHKITKRGQNVTFRCDPISEHNRLYWYRQTLGQGPEFLTYFQNEAQLEKSRLLSDRFSAERPKGSFSTLEIQRTEQGDSAMYLCASSSDLRVFGSSKKLFFGSGTQLSVL.

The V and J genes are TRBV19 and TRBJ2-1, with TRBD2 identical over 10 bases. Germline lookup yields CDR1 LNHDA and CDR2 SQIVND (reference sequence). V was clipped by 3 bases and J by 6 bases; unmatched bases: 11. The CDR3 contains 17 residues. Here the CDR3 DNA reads TGTGCCAGTAGTATTAGGAGTTTGGCTAGCGGGGGCAATGAGCAGTTCTTC. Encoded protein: CASSIRSLASGGNEQFF.

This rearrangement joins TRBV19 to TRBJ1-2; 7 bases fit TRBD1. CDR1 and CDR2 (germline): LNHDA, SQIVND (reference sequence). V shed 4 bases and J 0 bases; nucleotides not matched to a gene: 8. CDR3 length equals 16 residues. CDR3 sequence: CASSTGTAGANYGYTF. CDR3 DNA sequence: TGTGCCAGTAGTACAGGGACAGCTGGAGCTAACTATGGCTACACCTTC.

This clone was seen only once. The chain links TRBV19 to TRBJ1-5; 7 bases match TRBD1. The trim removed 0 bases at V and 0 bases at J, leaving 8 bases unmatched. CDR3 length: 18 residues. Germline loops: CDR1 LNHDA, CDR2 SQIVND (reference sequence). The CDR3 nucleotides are TGTGCCAGTAGTATAGACCCCCCCTACAGGGGTAGCAATCAGCCCCAGCATTTT. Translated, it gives CASSIDPPYRGSNQPQHF.

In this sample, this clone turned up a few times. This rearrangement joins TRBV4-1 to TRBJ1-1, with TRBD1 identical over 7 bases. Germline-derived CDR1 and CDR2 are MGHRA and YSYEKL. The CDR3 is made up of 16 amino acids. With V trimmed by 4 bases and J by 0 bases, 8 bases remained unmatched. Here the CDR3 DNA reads TGCGCCAGCAGCCGTGGGACAGTACAAATGAACACTGAAGCTTTCTTT. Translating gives CASSRGTVQMNTEAFF.

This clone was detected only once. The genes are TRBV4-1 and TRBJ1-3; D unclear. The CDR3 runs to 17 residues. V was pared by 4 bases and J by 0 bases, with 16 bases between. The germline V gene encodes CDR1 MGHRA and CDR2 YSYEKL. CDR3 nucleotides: TGCGCCAGCAGCCGGCCACCTGACATCCCCTCTGGAAACACCATATATTTT. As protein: CASSRPPDIPSGNTIYF.

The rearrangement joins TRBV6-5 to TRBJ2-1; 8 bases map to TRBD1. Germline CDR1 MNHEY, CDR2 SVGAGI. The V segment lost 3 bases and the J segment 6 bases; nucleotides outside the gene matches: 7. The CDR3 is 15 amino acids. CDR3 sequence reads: CASSYRKGQVNEQFF. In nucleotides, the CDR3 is TGTGCCAGCAGTTATCGGAAGGGACAGGTCAATGAGCAGTTCTTC.

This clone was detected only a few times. Here the CDR3 reads CASSIGRNSGANVLTF. For the CDR3, the DNA is TGTGCCAGTAGTATCGGCAGGAACTCTGGGGCCAACGTCCTGACTTTC. The V gene is TRBV19, the J gene TRBJ2-6; no clear D gene. With 3 bases removed from V and 0 bases from J, the gap between germline ends came to 9 bases. Per the germline V gene, CDR1 is LNHDA and CDR2 is SQIVND (reference sequence). The CDR3 runs to 16 residues.

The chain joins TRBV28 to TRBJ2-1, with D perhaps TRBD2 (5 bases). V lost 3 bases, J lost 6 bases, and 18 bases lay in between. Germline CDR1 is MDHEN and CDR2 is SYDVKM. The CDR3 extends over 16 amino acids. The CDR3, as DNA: TGTGCCAGCAGTTTTGTTGGGCGGGCCGAAAGCAATGAGCAGTTCTTC. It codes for CASSFVGRAESNEQFF. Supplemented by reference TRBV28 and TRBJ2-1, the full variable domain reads DVKVTQSSRYLVKRTGEKVFLECVQDMDHENMFWYRQDPGLGLRLIYFSYDVKMKEKGDIPEGYSVSREKKERFSLILESASTNQTSMYLCASSFVGRAESNEQFFGPGTRLTVL.

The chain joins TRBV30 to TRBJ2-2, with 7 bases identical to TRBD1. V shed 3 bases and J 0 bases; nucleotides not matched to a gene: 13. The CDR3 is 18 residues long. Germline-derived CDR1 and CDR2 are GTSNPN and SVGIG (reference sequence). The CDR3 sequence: CAWRPGTATVTNTGELFF. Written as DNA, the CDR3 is TGTGCCTGGAGACCCGGGACAGCAACAGTAACGAACACCGGGGAGCTGTTTTTT.

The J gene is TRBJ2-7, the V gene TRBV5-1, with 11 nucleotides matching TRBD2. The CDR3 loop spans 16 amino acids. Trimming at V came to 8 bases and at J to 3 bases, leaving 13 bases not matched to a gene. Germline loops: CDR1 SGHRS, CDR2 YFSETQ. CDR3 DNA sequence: TGCGCCAGTCACGGGGGGGGACTAGCGGAACTCTACGAGCAGTACTTC. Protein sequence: CASHGGGLAELYEQYF.

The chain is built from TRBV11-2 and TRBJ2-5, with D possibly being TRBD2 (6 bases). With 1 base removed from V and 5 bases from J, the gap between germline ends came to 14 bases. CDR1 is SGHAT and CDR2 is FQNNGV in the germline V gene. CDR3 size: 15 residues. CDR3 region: CASSLGDLKGETQYF. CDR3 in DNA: TGTGCCAGCAGCTTAGGGGACTTAAAAGGGGAGACCCAGTACTTC.

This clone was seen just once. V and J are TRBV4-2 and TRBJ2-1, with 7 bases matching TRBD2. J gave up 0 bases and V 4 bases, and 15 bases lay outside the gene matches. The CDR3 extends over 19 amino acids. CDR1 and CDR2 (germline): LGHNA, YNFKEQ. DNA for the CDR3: TGTGCCAGCAGCCGACGTGCCACGGTAGCGGGCGGCTCCTACAATGAGCAGTTCTTC. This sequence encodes CASSRRATVAGGSYNEQFF.

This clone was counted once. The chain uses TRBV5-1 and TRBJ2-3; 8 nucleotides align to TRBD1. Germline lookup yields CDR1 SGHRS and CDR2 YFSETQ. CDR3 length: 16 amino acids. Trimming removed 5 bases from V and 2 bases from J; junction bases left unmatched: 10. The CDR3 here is CASRAPDRAVTDTQYF. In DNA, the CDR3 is TGCGCCAGCAGAGCCCCGGACAGGGCAGTCACAGATACGCAGTATTTT.